One T cell receptor beta chain is described in this entry. This CDR3 is 13 amino acids long. Germline values: CDR1 LGHDT, CDR2 YNNKEL (reference sequence). After removal of 5 bases from V and 7 bases from J, the junction contained 4 bases not matched to a gene. The data were obtained in a study of CD8 T cells in Susac syndrome. Peripheral blood CD8+ and CD4+ T cells were profiled by TCR beta sequencing. TEMRA cells underwent FACS enrichment and CD8+ and CD4+ T cells underwent negative isolation. Roughly 0.5 to 1 ug RNA was reverse transcribed with random hexamers. Multiplex immunoSEQ PCR targeted 54 Vbeta and 13 Jbeta TCR beta segments. From the immunoSEQ multiplex PCR reads, TCRdb called clonotypes with MiXCR, one entry per CDR3 protein. This table has 180,000 or so distinct CDR3 sequences, more than 90% appearing once.

The sequence came from a human donor with multiple sclerosis. V usage is TRBV3-1 and J usage is TRBJ1-5, with 8 bases identical to TRBD1. The sample was CD4+ T cells from PBMCs. The CDR3 here is CASSATGVQPQHF. The CDR3 coding sequence is TGTGCCAGCAGCGCGACAGGGGTCCAGCCCCAGCATTTT.